This is a list of T cell receptor beta chains from one sample in a study of human thymus T cells. This table comes from immunoSEQ multiplex PCR, and its TCRdb copy is limited to in-frame clones, with some not included. The sample yields 120,000 or so clones, around 94% seen once. Sequenced: thymus tissue. The receptors shown here come from a boy younger than two with a congenital heart defect but otherwise immunologically healthy. Both conserved end residues are part of each CDR3. The order of the fields is V gene, J gene, CDR3 protein.

v_gene: TRBV4-3; j_gene: TRBJ2-7; CDR3aa: CASSQDGGQNKDYEQYF
v_gene: TRBV4-1; j_gene: TRBJ2-7; CDR3aa: CASSQAPGTGDYEQYF
v_gene: TRBV4-3; j_gene: TRBJ2-3; CDR3aa: CASSQGLASDTQYF
v_gene: TRBV2; j_gene: TRBJ1-2; CDR3aa: CASSESPQDYGYTF
v_gene: TRBV4-2; j_gene: TRBJ1-1; CDR3aa: CASSQAETLKNTEAFF
v_gene: TRBV6-6; j_gene: TRBJ2-5; CDR3aa: CASSTVEETQYF
v_gene: TRBV11-2; j_gene: TRBJ2-1; CDR3aa: CASSQYGYQTPYNEQFF
v_gene: TRBV9; j_gene: TRBJ1-2; CDR3aa: CASSVNRGNRGYTF
v_gene: TRBV4-3; j_gene: TRBJ2-7; CDR3aa: CASSQDKYRQGNEQYF
v_gene: TRBV28; j_gene: TRBJ1-1; CDR3aa: CASSSTGGNTEAFF
v_gene: TRBV7-6; j_gene: TRBJ2-2; CDR3aa: CASSRGLANTGELFF
v_gene: TRBV11-3; j_gene: TRBJ2-7; CDR3aa: CASSKGRGGRQYF
v_gene: TRBV27; j_gene: TRBJ2-3; CDR3aa: CASSPWRGGGITDTQYF
v_gene: TRBV7-9; j_gene: TRBJ2-7; CDR3aa: CASSPRLSGGLLEQYF
v_gene: TRBV30; j_gene: TRBJ2-7; CDR3aa: CAWSPPRGYF
v_gene: TRBV5-1; j_gene: TRBJ1-2; CDR3aa: CASRTDSNYGYTF
v_gene: TRBV4-2; j_gene: TRBJ1-2; CDR3aa: CASSQGAPGCGYTF
v_gene: TRBV2; j_gene: TRBJ2-7; CDR3aa: CASSDLGAYEQYF
v_gene: TRBV27; j_gene: TRBJ2-7; CDR3aa: CASSWASGPYEQYF
v_gene: TRBV6-5; j_gene: TRBJ1-1; CDR3aa: CASSYSRGKNTEAFF
v_gene: TRBV2; j_gene: TRBJ1-2; CDR3aa: CASSDTNYGYTF
v_gene: TRBV4-3; j_gene: TRBJ2-7; CDR3aa: CASSPSQGGDYEQYF
v_gene: TRBV11-2; j_gene: TRBJ2-1; CDR3aa: CASSRLLHQWANEQFF
v_gene: TRBV29-1; j_gene: TRBJ1-2; CDR3aa: CSVLKTGNGYTF
v_gene: TRBV11-2; j_gene: TRBJ1-1; CDR3aa: CASSQNRTALCTEAFF
v_gene: TRBV5-1; j_gene: TRBJ2-2; CDR3aa: CASSPVRGANTGELFF
v_gene: TRBV6-1; j_gene: TRBJ1-2; CDR3aa: CASSPGQECYTF
v_gene: TRBV30; j_gene: TRBJ2-5; CDR3aa: CVLTNGGETQYF
v_gene: TRBV4-3; j_gene: TRBJ1-1; CDR3aa: CASSHPRQGRFRDTEAFF
v_gene: TRBV6-5; j_gene: TRBJ1-2; CDR3aa: CASSSGHWLNYGYTF
v_gene: TRBV7-2; j_gene: TRBJ2-7; CDR3aa: CASSRLPYEQYF
v_gene: TRBV5-1; j_gene: TRBJ1-2; CDR3aa: CASSLDIKGSTPANYGYTF
v_gene: TRBV2; j_gene: TRBJ2-1; CDR3aa: CASSELLAGGPYNEQFF
v_gene: TRBV28; j_gene: TRBJ2-1; CDR3aa: CASRRQGWYNEQFF
v_gene: TRBV4-1; j_gene: TRBJ2-5; CDR3aa: CASSLGGLEETQYF
v_gene: TRBV9; j_gene: TRBJ2-3; CDR3aa: CASSEGPLAGETDTQYF
v_gene: TRBV5-1; j_gene: TRBJ2-1; CDR3aa: CASSPLAGRGSEQFF
v_gene: TRBV6-5; j_gene: TRBJ1-6; CDR3aa: CASSYRRPSPLHF
v_gene: TRBV7-2; j_gene: TRBJ2-5; CDR3aa: CASSVGGTGARETQYF
v_gene: TRBV7-6; j_gene: TRBJ2-5; CDR3aa: CASTGPAGETQYF
v_gene: TRBV28; j_gene: TRBJ1-5; CDR3aa: CASTLHGDSNQPQHF
v_gene: TRBV6-1; j_gene: TRBJ2-3; CDR3aa: CAMRGADYTQYF
v_gene: TRBV6-4; j_gene: TRBJ1-1; CDR3aa: CASSVMAGNTEAFF
v_gene: TRBV14; j_gene: TRBJ2-5; CDR3aa: CASSQPRSETQYF
v_gene: TRBV29-1; j_gene: TRBJ2-3; CDR3aa: CSARTDTQYF
v_gene: TRBV30; j_gene: TRBJ2-2; CDR3aa: CAWTQTMVLKIPPSPGELFF
v_gene: TRBV4-2; j_gene: TRBJ1-2; CDR3aa: CASSQSDRVHYGYTF
v_gene: TRBV2; j_gene: TRBJ2-1; CDR3aa: CASRGSGGDNEQFF
v_gene: TRBV7-9; j_gene: TRBJ1-6; CDR3aa: CASSPDRVGSPLHF